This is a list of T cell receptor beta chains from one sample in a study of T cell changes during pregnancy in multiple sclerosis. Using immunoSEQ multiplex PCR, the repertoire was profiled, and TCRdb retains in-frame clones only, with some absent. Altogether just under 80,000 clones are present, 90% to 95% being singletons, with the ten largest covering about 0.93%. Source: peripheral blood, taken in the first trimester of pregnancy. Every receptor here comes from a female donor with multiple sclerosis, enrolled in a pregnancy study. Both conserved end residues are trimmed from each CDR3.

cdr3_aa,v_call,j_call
ASSLARDTSYEQY,TRBV7-6,TRBJ2-7
ASSVRAGGTDTQY,TRBV2,TRBJ2-3
ASSIGTGYQSQETQY,TRBV7-2,TRBJ2-5
ASSSYLPRKQPQH,TRBV19,TRBJ1-5
ASSPRGGGQSTEAF,TRBV5-1,TRBJ1-1
ASGGLRQGLPHSNQPQH,TRBV4-3,TRBJ1-5
ASRWTSGRAGETQY,TRBV28,TRBJ2-5
ASSPQGASSYEQY,TRBV14,TRBJ2-7
ASSLRLTF,TRBV7-9,TRBJ1-1
ASSTTRTGGLHEQY,TRBV19,TRBJ2-7
ASSYSIGGDTEAF,TRBV6-5,TRBJ1-1
ASSGSSRVQETQY,TRBV9,TRBJ2-5
ASSIRQGFRETQY,TRBV19,TRBJ2-5
ASSLVVTGIDGYT,TRBV7-6,TRBJ1-2
ASSPMTGGSDTEAF,TRBV23-1,TRBJ1-1
ASSSHRGREDEQY,TRBV7-9,TRBJ2-7
ASSGSGLAGAGANVLT,TRBV7-3,TRBJ2-6
ASSGGAGSGANSPLH,TRBV7-9,TRBJ1-6
ASSSIGTGANQPQH,TRBV7-9,TRBJ1-5
ASSHGGNTEAF,TRBV4-1,TRBJ1-1
ASSQGTGGLFHQPQH,TRBV14,TRBJ1-5
ASSQVSVVTGELF,TRBV4-3,TRBJ2-2
ASFPPPQGGAMNGYT,TRBV18,TRBJ1-2
ASSPGTSGRISDTQY,TRBV7-3,TRBJ2-3
SVAISGNQPQH,TRBV29-1,TRBJ1-5